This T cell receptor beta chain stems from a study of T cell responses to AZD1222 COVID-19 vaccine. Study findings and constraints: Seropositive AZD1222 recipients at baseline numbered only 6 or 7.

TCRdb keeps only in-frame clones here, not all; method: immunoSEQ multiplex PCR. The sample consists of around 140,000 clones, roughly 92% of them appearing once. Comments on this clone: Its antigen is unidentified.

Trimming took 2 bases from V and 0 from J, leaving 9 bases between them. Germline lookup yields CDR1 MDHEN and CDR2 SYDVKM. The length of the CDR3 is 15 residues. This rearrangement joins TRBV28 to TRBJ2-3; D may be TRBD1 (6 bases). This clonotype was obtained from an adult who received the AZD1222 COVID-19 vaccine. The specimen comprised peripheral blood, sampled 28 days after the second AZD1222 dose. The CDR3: CASSLIGQSTDTQYF. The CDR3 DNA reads TGTGCCAGCAGTTTAATTGGACAGAGCACAGATACGCAGTATTTT.